This paragraph covers one T cell receptor (beta chain) sequence. The record originates from a study of cytomegalovirus exposure and HLA in healthy donors. The PCR made use of 60 Vbeta and 13 Jbeta primers. Generated by immunoSEQ multiplex PCR, the TCRdb table keeps only in-frame clones and is missing some. This listing includes 55,000 to 70,000 clones. V lost 5 bases and J lost 4, with 17 bases in between. The CDR3 has 15 amino acids. The germline V gene has CDR1 MDHEN and CDR2 SYDVKM. The V call is TRBV28, the J call TRBJ1-2; D may be TRBD1 (6 bases). This sequence originates from a female donor in good health and CMV-seropositive. The sequencing input was PBMCs. CDR3 DNA: TGTGCCAGCAGTCCTGGGACACCGGCGGCCTATGGCTACACCTTC. It encodes CASSPGTPAAYGYTF.